Listed below are T cell receptor beta chains from one sample, sequenced in a study of T cell responses to AZD1222 COVID-19 vaccine. The data were produced by immunoSEQ multiplex PCR, yet TCRdb's version contains in-frame clones alone and is incomplete. The sample carries approximately 200,000 clones, 75% to 90% recorded once. This sample comprised peripheral blood, obtained on day 0 of MenACWY control vaccination. The receptors come from an adult in good health. CDR3s include the opening cysteine and the closing phenylalanine or tryptophan. The D gene is left open where the match is weak. Expanded clones are given a class, and other clones once, few, many or no size at all.

D gene	clone size	V gene	J gene	CDR3 protein	CDR3 DNA
.	.	TRBV5-1	TRBJ1-6	CASSLTGSGSPLHF	TGCGCCAGCAGCTTGACAGGGTCTGGGTCACCCCTCCACTTT
TRBD1	.	TRBV13	TRBJ1-3	CASRQMTGGGNTIYF	TGTGCCAGCAGGCAAATGACAGGGGGCGGAAACACCATATATTTT
.	.	TRBV9	TRBJ2-7	CASSVGGRQVGEQYF	TGTGCCAGCAGCGTAGGAGGTCGACAAGTGGGCGAGCAGTACTTC
.	.	TRBV30	TRBJ2-4	CAWRGGGDFQYF	TGTGCCTGGAGGGGTGGGGGAGATTTTCAGTACTTC
.	.	TRBV20-1	TRBJ1-2	CSAIRDGYTF	TGCAGTGCAATAAGGGATGGCTACACCTTC
.	few	TRBV4-3	TRBJ1-6	CASSQVQLNSPLHF	TGCGCCAGCAGCCAAGTACAGCTAAATTCACCCCTCCACTTT
.	.	TRBV10-3	TRBJ2-5	CAIRDNQETQYF	TGTGCCATCAGGGACAACCAAGAGACCCAGTACTTC
.	once	TRBV7-2	TRBJ1-4	CASSPRQNEKLFF	TGTGCCAGCAGCCCCCGGCAGAATGAAAAACTGTTTTTT
TRBD1	.	TRBV9	TRBJ1-2	CASSVGQATYGYTF	TGTGCCAGCAGCGTTGGACAGGCCACCTATGGCTACACCTTC
.	.	TRBV3-1/TRBV3-2	TRBJ2-5	CASSQQTGTQETQYF	TGTGCCAGCAGCCAACAGACAGGAACTCAAGAGACCCAGTACTTC
TRBD1	.	TRBV10-3	TRBJ1-2	CAISAQTTGGSTF	TGTGCCATCAGTGCGCAGACGACAGGGGGCAGCACCTTC
.	.	TRBV23-1	TRBJ2-6	CAIGKGIPSSGANVLTF	TGCGCCATCGGAAAAGGGATTCCCTCCTCTGGGGCCAACGTCCTGACTTTC
TRBD1	.	TRBV3-1/TRBV3-2	TRBJ1-2	CASSGGTGLYGYTF	TGTGCCAGCAGCGGGGGGACAGGATTATATGGCTACACCTTC
.	once	TRBV6-5	TRBJ1-1	CASSYLGVGDTEAFF	TGTGCCAGCAGTTATCTTGGGGTGGGGGACACTGAAGCTTTCTTT
.	.	TRBV29-1	TRBJ1-5	CSVELGLNQPQHF	TGCAGCGTTGAACTGGGGCTCAATCAGCCCCAGCATTTT
.	.	TRBV23-1	TRBJ1-2	CASSSLALLNHYGYTF	TGCGCCAGCAGCTCCCTGGCCCTCTTAAACCACTATGGCTACACCTTC
.	.	TRBV5-6	TRBJ1-1	CASSLDSTEAFF	TGTGCCAGCAGCTTGGACAGCACTGAAGCTTTCTTT
TRBD1	.	TRBV7-6	TRBJ1-1	CASSHGQGTATEAFF	TGTGCCAGCAGCCATGGACAGGGGACGGCCACTGAAGCTTTCTTT
TRBD1	.	TRBV18	TRBJ2-5	CASSHGTGGQETQYF	TGTGCCAGCTCACATGGGACAGGGGGACAAGAGACCCAGTACTTC
.	.	TRBV6-5	TRBJ2-7	CASSSSGRVGEQYF	TGTGCCAGCAGCTCCTCAGGGAGAGTGGGCGAGCAGTACTTC
.	.	TRBV4-1	TRBJ1-4	CASSQVGQGSEKLFF	TGCGCCAGCAGCCAAGTCGGGCAGGGGAGTGAAAAACTGTTTTTT
.	.	TRBV15	TRBJ1-4	CATSSGGDEKLFF	TGTGCCACCAGCAGTGGCGGGGATGAAAAACTGTTTTTT
TRBD1	few	TRBV28	TRBJ1-2	CASSLDRGQSGYTF	TGTGCCAGCAGCCTAGACCGGGGACAGAGTGGCTACACCTTC
TRBD2	.	TRBV7-7	TRBJ2-1	CASSGGLAGGYEQFF	TGTGCTAGCAGCGGAGGACTAGCGGGAGGTTATGAGCAGTTCTTC
.	.	TRBV30	TRBJ2-1	CAWETEVNEQFF	TGTGCCTGGGAGACAGAGGTCAATGAGCAGTTCTTC
TRBD2	.	TRBV11-2	TRBJ2-1	CASSLTLGGNEQFF	TGTGCCAGCAGCTTAACCCTGGGGGGGAATGAGCAGTTCTTC
TRBD2	.	TRBV4-1	TRBJ2-7	CASSKASGHRTYEQYF	TGCGCCAGCAGCAAAGCTAGCGGCCACAGAACCTACGAGCAGTACTTC
TRBD1	.	TRBV27	TRBJ1-3	CASSQTGQTGNTIYF	TGTGCCAGCAGTCAGACGGGACAGACTGGAAACACCATATATTTT
.	.	TRBV19	TRBJ1-1	CASSLLGNTEAFF	TGTGCCAGTAGCCTCTTAGGGAACACTGAAGCTTTCTTT
.	.	TRBV29-1	TRBJ2-7	CSVHTPQSSYEQYF	TGCAGCGTCCACACCCCACAAAGCTCCTACGAGCAGTACTTC
TRBD2	few	TRBV27	TRBJ2-7	CASSLGGGYEQYF	TGTGCCAGCTCTCTGGGGGGGGGCTACGAGCAGTACTTC
.	.	TRBV18	TRBJ1-5	CASSPAGVRNQPQHF	TGTGCCAGCTCACCTGCAGGGGTAAGGAATCAGCCCCAGCATTTT
.	.	TRBV24-1	TRBJ1-2	CATSAHSSSYGYTF	TGTGCCACCAGTGCACACAGCAGCAGCTATGGCTACACCTTC
.	once	TRBV2	TRBJ2-7	CASSYSPYEQYF	TGTGCCAGCAGTTACTCTCCCTACGAGCAGTACTTC
.	.	TRBV5-5	TRBJ1-1	CASSPDGNTEAFF	TGTGCCAGCAGCCCGGACGGGAACACTGAAGCTTTCTTT
.	once	TRBV6-5	TRBJ1-1	CASSYGNAQGRPEAFF	TGTGCCAGCAGTTACGGGAACGCTCAGGGGAGGCCTGAAGCTTTCTTT
.	.	TRBV10-3	TRBJ1-3	CAISAQPQTIGNTIYF	TGTGCCATCAGTGCACAACCACAGACAATTGGAAACACCATATATTTT
.	.	TRBV5-1	TRBJ2-5	CASSLGLVTQETQYF	TGCGCCAGCAGCTTGGGACTAGTGACCCAAGAGACCCAGTACTTC
.	.	TRBV7-6	TRBJ2-7	CASSSDRSLSYEQYF	TGTGCCAGCAGTTCCGACAGGTCCCTCTCCTACGAGCAGTACTTC
.	.	TRBV28	TRBJ1-6	CASSLPQGRNSPLHF	TGTGCCAGCAGTTTACCGCAGGGGAGAAATTCACCCCTCCACTTT
.	.	TRBV19	TRBJ1-1	CASSRGGGTEAFF	TGTGCCAGTAGTAGGGGGGGCGGCACTGAAGCTTTCTTT
.	.	TRBV7-9	TRBJ2-5	CASRPGLQETQYF	TGTGCCAGCAGACCGGGACTGCAAGAGACCCAGTACTTC
.	.	TRBV7-2	TRBJ2-2	CASSLKGPGEPNTGELFF	TGTGCCAGCAGCTTAAAGGGCCCAGGAGAACCGAACACCGGGGAGCTGTTTTTT
TRBD1	.	TRBV30	TRBJ2-7	CAWRTGTGSYEQYF	TGTGCCTGGAGAACCGGGACAGGATCCTACGAGCAGTACTTC
.	.	TRBV3-1/TRBV3-2	TRBJ2-7	CASSQGSEGMYF	TGTGCCAGCAGCCAAGGGAGCGAAGGAATGTACTTC
.	.	TRBV28	TRBJ1-4	CASSFDRGGTTNEKLFF	TGTGCCAGCAGTTTTGATCGGGGGGGTACAACTAATGAAAAACTGTTTTTT
.	.	TRBV28	TRBJ2-3	CASGIPPETHTQYF	TGTGCCAGCGGAATCCCTCCAGAGACACATACGCAGTATTTT
.	.	TRBV5-1	TRBJ2-5	CASSLTAGDKETQYF	TGCGCCAGCAGCTTGACGGCAGGTGATAAAGAGACCCAGTACTTC
.	.	TRBV19	TRBJ1-3	CASSIPQSSGNTIYF	TGTGCCAGTAGTATTCCGCAGAGCTCTGGAAACACCATATATTTT
.	.	TRBV19	TRBJ1-4	CASNFLGSEKLFF	TGTGCCAGTAACTTTCTGGGGAGTGAAAAACTGTTTTTT
TRBD2	.	TRBV3-1/TRBV3-2	TRBJ2-1	CASSQGMGGRYNEQFF	TGTGCCAGCAGCCAAGGGATGGGCGGGAGGTACAATGAGCAGTTCTTC
TRBD1	.	TRBV25-1	TRBJ1-1	CASSAGTGGREAFF	TGTGCCAGCAGTGCAGGAACAGGGGGCAGGGAAGCTTTCTTT
.	.	TRBV7-2	TRBJ2-3	CASSSLRILTDTQYF	TGTGCCAGCAGCTCACTCCGAATCTTAACAGATACGCAGTATTTT
.	.	TRBV19	TRBJ1-5	CASSMSGTNNQPQHF	TGTGCCAGTAGTATGTCAGGGACTAACAATCAGCCCCAGCATTTT
.	.	TRBV24-1	TRBJ2-3	CATSDWSSQGSTDTQYF	TGTGCCACCAGTGATTGGTCGTCGCAGGGTAGCACAGATACGCAGTATTTT
.	.	TRBV18	TRBJ2-1	CASSPPLSSSRFPSSSYNEQFF	TGTGCCAGCTCGCCCCCATTGAGCTCTAGCCGATTCCCATCTAGCTCCTACAATGAGCAGTTCTTC
.	.	TRBV27	TRBJ2-5	CASSRRGEGTQYF	TGTGCCAGCAGCCGTCGGGGAGAGGGGACCCAGTACTTC
TRBD1	.	TRBV19	TRBJ1-2	CASNGRTRTGGNGYTF	TGTGCCAGTAACGGGAGAACTCGGACAGGGGGCAATGGCTACACCTTC
.	.	TRBV7-2	TRBJ1-2	CASSTVGGQGYTF	TGTGCCAGCAGCACCGTGGGAGGACAGGGCTACACCTTC